This is a list of T cell receptor beta chains from one sample in a study of blood T cell repertoires in COVID-19. Assay used: immunoSEQ multiplex PCR; TCRdb lists only in-frame clones, some missing. The sample includes approximately 260,000 clones, 87% of them seen just once. The sequenced material came from PBMCs or T cells enriched from blood (not recorded which). Every receptor here comes from a woman in her twenties or thirties with acute COVID-19. Both conserved end residues are part of each CDR3. A D gene is named only where the DNA matches it firmly. Not all rows give a size; the values are once, few, many and, for expanded clones, a class.

15	TRBV7-8	.	.	TRBJ1-1	CASSQSTGSHTEAFF	TGTGCCAGCAGCCAAAGCACGGGTTCTCACACTGAAGCTTTCTTT
14	TRBV5-1	.	.	TRBJ2-5	CASSSGYGEETQYF	TGCGCCAGCTCCTCGGGGTATGGGGAAGAGACCCAGTACTTC
14	TRBV29-1	TRBD1	.	TRBJ1-2	CSVEDIDRAYGYTF	TGCAGCGTTGAAGATATTGACAGGGCTTATGGCTACACCTTC
13	TRBV5-4	TRBD1	.	TRBJ2-7	CASSLGQGDEQYF	TGTGCCAGCAGCTTAGGACAGGGGGACGAGCAGTACTTC
18	TRBV5-4	.	few	TRBJ2-3	CASSSVPKRERDTDTQYF	TGTGCCAGCAGCTCCGTACCAAAACGGGAGCGAGACACAGATACGCAGTATTTT
16	TRBV24-1	TRBD2	.	TRBJ2-1	CATSDSASGTYNEQFF	TGTGCCACCAGTGATTCAGCGAGCGGGACCTACAATGAGCAGTTCTTC
15	TRBV6-5	TRBD2	.	TRBJ2-6	CASRLRGAGANVLTF	TGTGCCAGCAGGCTACGGGGGGCTGGGGCCAACGTCCTGACTTTC
16	TRBV7-9	.	.	TRBJ2-5	CASSLGSAVLQETQYF	TGTGCCAGCAGCTTAGGCTCAGCGGTCCTTCAAGAGACCCAGTACTTC
16	TRBV15	TRBD2	.	TRBJ2-1	CATSRGGTSGRNEQFF	TGTGCCACCAGCAGAGGGGGGACTAGCGGGAGAAATGAGCAGTTCTTC
13	TRBV23-1	.	.	TRBJ1-2	CASTQEEYYGYTF	TGCGCCAGCACCCAGGAGGAGTACTATGGCTACACCTTC
13	TRBV7-2	.	.	TRBJ1-2	CASSQQGGYGYTF	TGTGCCAGCAGTCAGCAGGGTGGCTATGGCTACACCTTC
14	TRBV27	.	.	TRBJ1-2	CASSPTNGRYGYTF	TGTGCCAGCAGCCCTACCAACGGGAGGTATGGCTACACCTTC
14	TRBV15	TRBD1	.	TRBJ2-7	CATSRTGSLYEQYF	TGTGCCACCAGCAGGACAGGGAGTTTATACGAGCAGTACTTC
17	TRBV19	TRBD1	once	TRBJ2-3	CASSLVPGTGGTDTQYF	TGTGCCAGTAGCCTGGTTCCCGGGACAGGGGGCACAGATACGCAGTATTTT
12	TRBV9	.	few	TRBJ1-2	CASSDRVYGYTF	TGTGCCAGCAGCGACAGGGTCTATGGCTACACCTTC
14	TRBV19	.	.	TRBJ2-1	CASIQDSSGNEQFF	TGTGCCAGTATACAGGACAGTTCAGGCAATGAGCAGTTCTTC
13	TRBV19	TRBD1	once	TRBJ1-1	CASSTGYNTEAFF	TGTGCCAGTTCGACAGGGTATAACACTGAAGCTTTCTTT
15	TRBV9	.	.	TRBJ2-7	CASSVGRESAYEQYF	TGTGCCAGCAGCGTGGGTAGGGAGAGTGCCTACGAGCAGTACTTC
12	TRBV29-1	.	.	TRBJ2-2	CSVEVLTGELFF	TGCAGCGTTGAGGTACTCACCGGGGAGCTGTTTTTT
14	TRBV19	.	once	TRBJ1-5	CASSVQGRGQPQHF	TGTGCCAGTAGTGTTCAGGGGAGAGGTCAGCCCCAGCATTTT
15	TRBV6-2/TRBV6-3	.	.	TRBJ2-7	CASSYNRISSYEQYF	TGTGCCAGCAGTTACAACAGAATCAGCTCCTACGAGCAGTACTTC
14	TRBV7-2	TRBD1	.	TRBJ2-3	CASSNGQGPDTQYF	TGTGCCAGCAGCAATGGACAGGGCCCTGATACGCAGTATTTT
15	TRBV5-4	.	.	TRBJ1-3	CASSLTPGSGNTIYF	TGTGCCAGCAGCTTGACCCCGGGCTCTGGAAACACCATATATTTT
15	TRBV19	.	.	TRBJ1-5	CASSIRGGRDQPQHF	TGTGCCAGTAGTATTCGCGGGGGTCGGGATCAGCCCCAGCATTTT
17	TRBV28	.	.	TRBJ1-4	CASSSGGRGIGGEKLFF	TGTGCCAGCAGCTCAGGAGGGCGCGGTATTGGGGGTGAAAAACTGTTTTTT
16	TRBV6-6	.	.	TRBJ2-3	CASSFQKRQVPDTQYF	TGTGCCAGCAGTTTCCAAAAAAGACAGGTGCCAGATACGCAGTATTTT
17	TRBV9	.	.	TRBJ2-1	CASSGNTADYPYNEQFF	TGTGCCAGCAGCGGAAACACAGCAGACTATCCCTACAATGAGCAGTTCTTC
17	TRBV10-3	.	.	TRBJ2-1	CAISAPRGEGQGYEQFF	TGTGCCATCAGTGCCCCTCGGGGTGAAGGGCAGGGGTATGAGCAGTTCTTC
14	TRBV2	.	once	TRBJ2-6	CASSKTSGANVLTF	TGTGCCAGCAGTAAGACATCTGGGGCCAACGTCCTGACTTTC
15	TRBV3-1/TRBV3-2	TRBD1	.	TRBJ1-1	CASSLGLGGAGEAFF	TGTGCCAGCAGCTTGGGCCTAGGGGGCGCGGGTGAAGCTTTCTTT
12	TRBV29-1	.	few	TRBJ2-2	CSGGRYTGELFF	TGCAGCGGGGGACGGTATACCGGGGAGCTGTTTTTT
19	TRBV28	TRBD2	once	TRBJ2-1	CASSTLGLISGNSYNEQFF	TGTGCCAGCAGCACCTTAGGCCTAATTAGCGGGAATTCCTACAATGAGCAGTTCTTC
16	TRBV7-2	TRBD2	.	TRBJ2-7	CASSSQPGLSLYEQYF	TGTGCCAGCAGCTCCCAACCGGGACTATCCCTCTACGAGCAGTACTTC
15	TRBV7-3	TRBD1	.	TRBJ1-6	CASSFQAGQRSPLHF	TGTGCCAGCAGCTTTCAGGCGGGACAGAGATCACCCCTCCACTTT
15	TRBV6-1	.	.	TRBJ1-5	CASSENSQGNQPQHF	TGTGCCAGCAGTGAAAACAGTCAAGGCAATCAGCCCCAGCATTTT
15	TRBV2	TRBD1	.	TRBJ2-1	CASSEQQGAYNEQFF	TGTGCCAGCAGTGAACAACAGGGGGCTTACAATGAGCAGTTCTTC
18	TRBV5-1	TRBD2	.	TRBJ2-3	CASSLVGSGGFYADTQYF	TGCGCCAGCAGCTTGGTGGGTAGCGGGGGCTTCTATGCAGATACGCAGTATTTT
19	TRBV5-1	TRBD1	.	TRBJ2-2	CASSLAGLGQGLNTGELFF	TGCGCCAGCAGCTTGGCCGGATTAGGACAGGGGCTGAACACCGGGGAGCTGTTTTTT
14	TRBV5-4	TRBD2	.	TRBJ2-1	CASSLSGGVGEQFF	TGTGCCAGCAGCTTGTCGGGAGGGGTGGGTGAGCAGTTCTTC
13	TRBV28	.	.	TRBJ1-5	CASSARTRQPQHF	TGTGCCAGCAGTGCCCGGACACGGCAGCCCCAGCATTTT
13	TRBV27	.	.	TRBJ1-6	CASSLSEFSPLHF	TGTGCCAGCAGTTTATCTGAGTTTTCACCCCTCCACTTT
12	TRBV30	.	.	TRBJ2-2	CAWKGRTGELFF	TGTGCCTGGAAAGGCAGGACCGGGGAGCTGTTTTTT